What follows are 10 T cell receptor beta chains derived from one specimen sequenced in a study of blood T cell repertoires in COVID-19. Libraries were prepared by immunoSEQ multiplex PCR; TCRdb keeps only in-frame clonotypes and omits some of them. The table has over 600,000 clones, 70% to 90% seen once. Material: peripheral blood. All receptors come from a woman aged 18-29 years with acute or convalescent COVID-19.

The gene calls are TRBV24-1 and TRBJ1-2; tentative D call: TRBD1 (5 bases). Germline V CDR1 and CDR2: KGHDR, SFDVKD. CDR3 length: 16 amino acids. V was pared by 2 bases and J by 3 bases, with 15 bases between. In nucleotides, the CDR3 is TGTGCCACCAGTGATTCTGGCGGGGCAGAGGACTATGGCTACACCTTC. This translates into CATSDSGGAEDYGYTF.

V and J are TRBV6-1 and TRBJ2-2; 8 bases align to TRBD1. This CDR3 has 19 amino acids. Germline CDR1 MNHNS, CDR2 SASEGT. Trimming cost V 0 bases and J 8 bases; bases outside gene matches: 17. CDR3 nucleotides: TGTGCCAGCAGTGAAGCGCTTCGAGGGACAGGAACGGGCGTGGGGGAGCTGTTTTTT. It codes for CASSEALRGTGTGVGELFF.

The chain carries TRBV6-2 or TRBV6-3 and TRBJ1-6; possible D gene TRBD1, 6 bases. CDR1 is MNHEY, CDR2 SVGEGT, per germline. The V end was cut by 0 bases, the J end by 5 bases, with 8 bases between. The CDR3 loop spans 15 amino acids. CDR3 sequence: CASSYSGHHNSPLHF. The CDR3 bases are TGTGCCAGCAGTTACTCGGGACACCATAATTCACCCCTCCACTTT.

J is TRBJ2-7 and V is TRBV11-2; no reliable D call. CDR3 length: 17 residues. Trimming removed 3 bases from V and 4 bases from J, with 22 bases in between. Germline V gene sequence: CDR1 SGHAT, CDR2 FQNNGV. In DNA form, the CDR3 reads TGTGCCAGCAGCTTCGGGTTCGAAGAAACCTCTCCTTACGAGCAGTACTTC. Protein sequence: CASSFGFEETSPYEQYF.

This rearrangement joins TRBV4-1 to TRBJ1-4, with 9 bases that match TRBD1. With V trimmed by 3 bases and J by 13 bases, 15 bases remained unmatched. CDR1 and CDR2 (germline): MGHRA, YSYEKL. This CDR3 region has 16 residues. The CDR3 DNA sequence: TGCGCCAGCAGCCATTTCCCGGGACAGGGTCCCGGGGGACTGTTTTTT. Translated: CASSHFPGQGPGGLFF.

The chain recombines TRBV2 with TRBJ1-1; 8 bases line up with TRBD1. This CDR3 spans 14 amino acids. Germline CDR1 and CDR2: SNHLY and FYNNEI. V lost 6 bases, J lost 2 bases, and 5 bases stayed unmatched. The CDR3 nucleotides read TGTGCCAGCAGGATGACAGGGGCTAACACTGAAGCTTTCTTT. It yields the protein CASRMTGANTEAFF.

The J gene is TRBJ1-2, the V gene TRBV6-5, with 8 bases aligning to TRBD1. The germline V gene encodes CDR1 MNHEY and CDR2 SVGAGI. Germline trimming cut 2 bases from V and 8 bases from J; bases unmatched to any gene: 10. This CDR3 has 15 amino acids. The CDR3 spells CASSYRDRNWIGYTF. The CDR3 DNA reads TGTGCCAGCAGTTACCGGGACAGGAATTGGATCGGCTACACCTTC.

The rearrangement uses TRBV30 and TRBJ1-2; D is uncertain. V was trimmed by 4 bases and J by 4 bases, leaving 7 bases between them. The CDR3 sequence is 11 residues long. Germline V lookup: CDR1 GTSNPN, CDR2 SVGIG (reference sequence). The CDR3 protein is CAWIGPYGYTF. The CDR3, as DNA: TGTGCCTGGATTGGGCCCTATGGCTACACCTTC.

The chain links TRBV19 to TRBJ2-1; TRBD2 matches at 10 bases. The V gene end was trimmed by 4 bases and the J gene end by 4 bases; junction bases not matched to a gene: 10. The germline V gene encodes CDR1 LNHDA and CDR2 SQIVND (reference sequence). CDR3 length equals 17 residues. The CDR3 DNA follows: TGTGCCAGTAGTACAGGTTCTAGCGGGGGCCCTTACAATGAGCAGTTCTTC. This encodes CASSTGSSGGPYNEQFF.

V is TRBV7-6 and J is TRBJ1-6; no definite D call. Trimming took off 1 base at V and 0 bases at J, with 10 bases between the two ends. CDR1 and CDR2 (germline): SGHVS, FNYEAQ. The CDR3 runs to 17 residues. CDR3 nucleotide sequence: TGTGCCAGCAGCTTAGTTGGCACAAGCTCCTATAATTCACCCCTCCACTTT. The encoded protein is CASSLVGTSSYNSPLHF.